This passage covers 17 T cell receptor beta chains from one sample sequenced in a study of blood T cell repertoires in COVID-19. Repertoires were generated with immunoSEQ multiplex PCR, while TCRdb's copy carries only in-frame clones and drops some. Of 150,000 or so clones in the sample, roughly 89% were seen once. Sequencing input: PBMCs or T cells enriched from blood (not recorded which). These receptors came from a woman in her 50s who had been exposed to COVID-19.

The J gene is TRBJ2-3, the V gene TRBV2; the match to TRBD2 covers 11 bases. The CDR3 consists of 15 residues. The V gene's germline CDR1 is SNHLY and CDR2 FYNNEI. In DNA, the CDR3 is TGTGCTGGCGGGGCGACTAGCGGGAACGCAGATACGCAGTATTTT. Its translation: CAGGATSGNADTQYF. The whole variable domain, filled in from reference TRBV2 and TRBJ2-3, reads EPEVTQTPSHQVTQMGQEVILRCVPISNHLYFYWYRQILGQKVEFLVSFYNNEISEKSEIFDDQFSVERPDGSNFTLKIRSTKLEDSAMYFCAGGATSGNADTQYFGPGTRLTVL.

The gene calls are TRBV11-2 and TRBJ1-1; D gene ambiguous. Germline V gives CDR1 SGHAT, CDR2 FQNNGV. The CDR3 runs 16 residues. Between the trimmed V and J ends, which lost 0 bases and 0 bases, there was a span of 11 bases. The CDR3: CASSLDHTGMNTEAFF. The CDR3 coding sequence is TGTGCCAGCAGCTTAGATCATACGGGGATGAACACTGAAGCTTTCTTT.

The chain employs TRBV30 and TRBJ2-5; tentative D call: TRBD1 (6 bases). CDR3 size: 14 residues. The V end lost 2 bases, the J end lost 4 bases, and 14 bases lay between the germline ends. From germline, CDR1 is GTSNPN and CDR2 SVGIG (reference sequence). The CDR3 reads CAWSSNRVSETQYF. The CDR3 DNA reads TGTGCCTGGAGTAGTAACAGGGTTTCAGAGACCCAGTACTTC.

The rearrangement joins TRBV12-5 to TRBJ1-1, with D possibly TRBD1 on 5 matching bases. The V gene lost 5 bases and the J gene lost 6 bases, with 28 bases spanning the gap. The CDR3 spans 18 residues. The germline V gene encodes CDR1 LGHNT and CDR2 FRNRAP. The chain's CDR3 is CASGPGRVTGDLPPEAFF. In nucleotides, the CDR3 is TGTGCTAGTGGTCCCGGTCGGGTCACGGGGGATTTACCACCTGAAGCTTTCTTT.

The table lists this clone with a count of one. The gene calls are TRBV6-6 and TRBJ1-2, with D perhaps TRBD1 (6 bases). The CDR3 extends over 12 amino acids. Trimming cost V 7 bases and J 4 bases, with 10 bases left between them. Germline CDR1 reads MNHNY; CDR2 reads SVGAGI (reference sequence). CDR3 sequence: CASTTGPYGYTF. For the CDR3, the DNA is TGTGCCAGCACCACAGGGCCCTATGGCTACACCTTC.

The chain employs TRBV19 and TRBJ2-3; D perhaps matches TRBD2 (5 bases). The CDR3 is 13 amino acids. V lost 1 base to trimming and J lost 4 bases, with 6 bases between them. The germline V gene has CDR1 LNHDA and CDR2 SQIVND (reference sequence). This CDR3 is CASSIAGADTQYF. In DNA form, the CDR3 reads TGTGCCAGTAGTATAGCCGGGGCAGATACGCAGTATTTT.

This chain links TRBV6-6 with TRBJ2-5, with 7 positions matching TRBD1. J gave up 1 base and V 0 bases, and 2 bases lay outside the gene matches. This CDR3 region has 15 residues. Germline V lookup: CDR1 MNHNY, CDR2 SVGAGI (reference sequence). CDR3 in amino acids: CASSYSRTGQETQYF. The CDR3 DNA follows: TGTGCCAGCAGTTACTCCCGGACAGGCCAAGAGACCCAGTACTTC.

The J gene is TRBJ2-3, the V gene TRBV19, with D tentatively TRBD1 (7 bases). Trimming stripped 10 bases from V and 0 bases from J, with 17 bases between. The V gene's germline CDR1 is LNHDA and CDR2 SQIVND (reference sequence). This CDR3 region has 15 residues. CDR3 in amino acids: CATSARDSSTDTQYF. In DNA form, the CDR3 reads TGTGCCACATCCGCGCGGGACAGTAGCACAGATACGCAGTATTTT.

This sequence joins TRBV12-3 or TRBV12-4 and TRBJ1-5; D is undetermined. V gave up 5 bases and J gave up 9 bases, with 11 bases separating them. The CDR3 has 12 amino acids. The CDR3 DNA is TGTGCCAGCAGTCCCGGGTTTTGGCCCCAGCATTTT. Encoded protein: CASSPGFWPQHF.

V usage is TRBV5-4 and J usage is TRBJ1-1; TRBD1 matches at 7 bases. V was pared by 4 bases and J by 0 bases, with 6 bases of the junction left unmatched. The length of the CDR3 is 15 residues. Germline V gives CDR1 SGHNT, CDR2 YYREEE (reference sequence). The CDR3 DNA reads TGTGCCAGCAGCACGCCGGGACAGCTGAACACTGAAGCTTTCTTT. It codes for CASSTPGQLNTEAFF. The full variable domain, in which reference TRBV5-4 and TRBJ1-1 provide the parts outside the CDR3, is ETGVTQSPTHLIKTRGQQVTLRCSSQSGHNTVSWYQQALGQGPQFIFQYYREEENGRGNFPPRFSGLQFPNYSSELNVNALELDDSALYLCASSTPGQLNTEAFFGQGTRLTVV.

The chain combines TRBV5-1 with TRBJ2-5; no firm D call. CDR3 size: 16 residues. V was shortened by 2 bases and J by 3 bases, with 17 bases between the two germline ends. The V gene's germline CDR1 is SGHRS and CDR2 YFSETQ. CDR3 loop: CASSFPVQNSKETQYF. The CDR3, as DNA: TGCGCCAGCAGCTTCCCCGTCCAAAACTCGAAAGAGACCCAGTACTTC.

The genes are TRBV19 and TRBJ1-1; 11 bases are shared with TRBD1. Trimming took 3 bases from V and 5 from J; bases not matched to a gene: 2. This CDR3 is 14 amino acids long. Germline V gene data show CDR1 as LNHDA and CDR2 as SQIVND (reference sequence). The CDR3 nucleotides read TGTGCCAGTAGTATTGGGACAGGGGGAACTGAAGCTTTCTTT. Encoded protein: CASSIGTGGTEAFF. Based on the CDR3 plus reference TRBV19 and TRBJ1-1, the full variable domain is DGGITQSPKYLFRKEGQNVTLSCEQNLNHDAMYWYRQDPGQGLRLIYYSQIVNDFQKGDIAEGYSVSREKKESFPLTVTSAQKNPTAFYLCASSIGTGGTEAFFGQGTRLTVV.

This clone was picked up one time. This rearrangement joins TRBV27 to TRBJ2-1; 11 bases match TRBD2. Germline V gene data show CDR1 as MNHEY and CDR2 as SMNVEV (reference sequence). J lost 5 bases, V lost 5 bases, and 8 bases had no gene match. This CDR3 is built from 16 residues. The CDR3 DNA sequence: TGTGCCAGCAGTCCCTTAGCGGGGGGGCCGGACAATGAGCAGTTCTTC. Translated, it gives CASSPLAGGPDNEQFF.

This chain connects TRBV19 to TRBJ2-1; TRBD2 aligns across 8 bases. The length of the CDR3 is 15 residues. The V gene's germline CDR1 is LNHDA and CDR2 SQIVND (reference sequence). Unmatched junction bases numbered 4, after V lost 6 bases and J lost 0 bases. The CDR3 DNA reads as TGTGCCAGTAGCGTTCTAGCGGGCTCCTACAATGAGCAGTTCTTC. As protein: CASSVLAGSYNEQFF. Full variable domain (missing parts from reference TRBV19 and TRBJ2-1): DGGITQSPKYLFRKEGQNVTLSCEQNLNHDAMYWYRQDPGQGLRLIYYSQIVNDFQKGDIAEGYSVSREKKESFPLTVTSAQKNPTAFYLCASSVLAGSYNEQFFGPGTRLTVL.

The DNA of the CDR3 is TGTGCCAGCAGCTCGGACAGGGGAAATTCACCCCTCCACTTT. Translating gives CASSSDRGNSPLHF. The chain has TRBV7-2 and TRBJ1-6, with 9 bases matching TRBD1. Germline CDR1 is SGHTA and CDR2 is FQGNSA. The V segment lost 4 bases and the J segment 7 bases; nucleotides outside the gene matches: 2. The CDR3 has 14 amino acids.

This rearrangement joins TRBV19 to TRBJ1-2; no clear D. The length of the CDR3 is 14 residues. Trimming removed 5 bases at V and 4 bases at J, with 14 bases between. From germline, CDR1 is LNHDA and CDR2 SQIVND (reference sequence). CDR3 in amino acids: CASSRYTEGYGYTF. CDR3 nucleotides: TGTGCCAGTAGTCGTTATACCGAGGGCTATGGCTACACCTTC.

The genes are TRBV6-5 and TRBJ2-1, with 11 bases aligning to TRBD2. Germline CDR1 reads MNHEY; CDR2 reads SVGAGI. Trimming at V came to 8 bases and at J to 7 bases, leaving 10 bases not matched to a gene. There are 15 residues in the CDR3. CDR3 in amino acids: CASAALAGGSNEQFF. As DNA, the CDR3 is TGTGCCAGCGCAGCGCTAGCGGGGGGTAGTAATGAGCAGTTCTTC.